This entry concerns a single TCR beta chain. This specimen belongs to a study of blood T cell repertoires in COVID-19. For the study at large: Sites in the United States, Italy and Spain provided acute and convalescent COVID-19 samples. T cells, B-cell-depleted T cells, or PBMCs provided the cDNA or gDNA that served as material.

V was cut by 7 bases and J by 0 bases, with 10 bases left in between. CDR3 length: 14 residues. CDR1 is MNHEY, CDR2 SVGAGI, per germline. Original processing notes: Amplifying reference gene primers gave estimates of nucleated cell counts. Repertoires were generated with immunoSEQ multiplex PCR, while TCRdb's copy carries only in-frame clones and drops some. V and J calls and clone size are those listed in that table; D and trimming were worked out from the DNA. This table holds approximately 97,000 clones, approximately 90% found once. Sequencing was done on a sample of peripheral blood. The TCR was taken from a man between 60 and 70 years old with acute or convalescent COVID-19. This chain joins TRBV6-5 and TRBJ1-3, with unresolved D. This CDR3 is CASTTPGSGNTIYF. The CDR3 DNA follows: TGTGCCAGCACTACCCCGGGCTCTGGAAACACCATATATTTT.